These T cell receptor beta chains were read from a single sample in a study of beta chain features in type 1 diabetes. Only in-frame clones appear in the TCRdb table, and some are missing; sequencing was by immunoSEQ multiplex PCR. The table records 810,000 or so clones, about 17% of them present only once. Sequenced sample: naive CD4+ T cells from blood. These receptors were taken from a woman aged 18-29 years in good health. Both conserved end residues are part of each CDR3. The D gene is left open where the match is weak. A clone size is listed for some rows: how often the clone was seen (once, few, many), or a class if it is expanded.

j_gene	d_gene	abundance	v_gene	CDR3aa	CDR3nt
TRBJ2-5	NA	NA	TRBV5-4	CASSLGSAQETQYF	TGTGCCAGCAGCTTGGGGTCAGCCCAAGAGACCCAGTACTTC
TRBJ1-5	NA	NA	TRBV28	CASSSQGTGQPQHF	TGTGCCAGCAGTTCCCAGGGAACGGGTCAGCCCCAGCATTTT
TRBJ1-3	NA	NA	TRBV28	CASSLAGNSGNTIYF	TGTGCCAGCAGTTTAGCAGGGAACTCTGGAAACACCATATATTTT
TRBJ2-5	TRBD2	few	TRBV29-1	CSVEASGSETQYF	TGCAGCGTTGAGGCTAGCGGGAGCGAGACCCAGTACTTC
TRBJ2-7	NA	NA	TRBV7-9	CASSFGARTYEQYF	TGTGCCAGCAGCTTTGGGGCGAGAACCTACGAGCAGTACTTC
TRBJ1-4	TRBD1	few	TRBV7-8	CASSRQGRQWKLFF	TGTGCCAGCAGCAGACAGGGGCGGCAATGGAAACTGTTTTTT
TRBJ2-1	NA	few	TRBV5-1	CASSHDQYNEQFF	TGCGCCAGCAGCCATGACCAATACAATGAGCAGTTCTTC
TRBJ2-5	TRBD1	few	TRBV5-6	CASSLGLRTDRGEKYF	TGTGCCAGCAGCTTGGGACTGAGAACCGACAGGGGAGAAAAGTACTTC
TRBJ1-2	NA	few	TRBV20-1	CSARRGYGYTF	TGCAGTGCTAGAAGGGGTTATGGCTACACCTTC
TRBJ1-4	NA	NA	TRBV7-9	CASSLRGEKLFF	TGTGCCAGCAGCTTACGCGGCGAAAAACTGTTTTTT
TRBJ1-4	NA	few	TRBV29-1	CSVVIGTGGEKLFF	TGCAGCGTTGTGATTGGGACGGGGGGTGAAAAACTGTTTTTT
TRBJ2-7	NA	NA	TRBV27	CASSKLQGREQYF	TGTGCCAGCAGTAAACTACAGGGGAGGGAGCAGTACTTC
TRBJ2-7	NA	NA	TRBV18	CASSSRDSYEQYF	TGTGCCAGCTCGAGTCGGGACTCCTACGAGCAGTACTTC
TRBJ1-5	NA	NA	TRBV5-1	CASSLEGRMNQPQHF	TGCGCCAGCAGCTTGGAGGGCAGAATGAATCAGCCCCAGCATTTT
TRBJ1-3	NA	NA	TRBV5-6	CASSLMRQSSGNTIYF	TGTGCCAGCAGCTTGATGAGACAGAGCTCTGGAAACACCATATATTTT
TRBJ1-4	NA	few	TRBV25-1	CASSPDGTLGEKLFF	TGTGCCAGCAGTCCCGACGGGACCTTAGGGGAAAAACTGTTTTTT
TRBJ1-1	NA	NA	TRBV20-1	CSASLEAFF	TGCAGTGCTAGTCTCGAAGCTTTCTTT
TRBJ2-6	TRBD1	few	TRBV5-1	CASSLRNPGTGVSSGANVLTF	TGCGCCAGCAGCTTGCGGAACCCCGGGACAGGGGTTAGCTCTGGGGCCAACGTCCTGACTTTC